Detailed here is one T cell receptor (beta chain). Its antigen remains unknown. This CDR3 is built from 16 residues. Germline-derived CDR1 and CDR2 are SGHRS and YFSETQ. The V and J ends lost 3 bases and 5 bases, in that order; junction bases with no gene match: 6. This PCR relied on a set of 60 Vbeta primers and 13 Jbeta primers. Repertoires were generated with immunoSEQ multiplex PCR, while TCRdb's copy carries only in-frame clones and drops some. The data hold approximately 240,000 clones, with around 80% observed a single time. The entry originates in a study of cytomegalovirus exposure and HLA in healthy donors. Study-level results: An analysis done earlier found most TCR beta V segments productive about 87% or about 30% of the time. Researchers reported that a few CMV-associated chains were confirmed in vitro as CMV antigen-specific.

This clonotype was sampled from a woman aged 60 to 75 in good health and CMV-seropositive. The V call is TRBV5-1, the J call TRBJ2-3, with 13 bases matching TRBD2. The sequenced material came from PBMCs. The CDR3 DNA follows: TGCGCCAGCAGCTCCGGACTAGCGGGAGTCCTAGATACGCAGTATTTT. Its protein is CASSSGLAGVLDTQYF.